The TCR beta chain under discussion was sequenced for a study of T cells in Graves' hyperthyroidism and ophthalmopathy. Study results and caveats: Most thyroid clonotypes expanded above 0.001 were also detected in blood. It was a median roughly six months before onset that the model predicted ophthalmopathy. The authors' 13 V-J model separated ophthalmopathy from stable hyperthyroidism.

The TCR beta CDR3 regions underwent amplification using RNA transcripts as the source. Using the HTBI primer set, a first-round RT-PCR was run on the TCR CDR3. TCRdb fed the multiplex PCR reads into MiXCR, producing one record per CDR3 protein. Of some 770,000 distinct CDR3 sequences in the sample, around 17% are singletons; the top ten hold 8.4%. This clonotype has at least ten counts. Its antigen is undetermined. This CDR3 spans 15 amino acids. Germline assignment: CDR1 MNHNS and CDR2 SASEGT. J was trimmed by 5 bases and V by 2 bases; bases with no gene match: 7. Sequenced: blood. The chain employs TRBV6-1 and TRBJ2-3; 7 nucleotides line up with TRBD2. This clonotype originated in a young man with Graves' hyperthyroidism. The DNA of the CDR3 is TGTGCCAGCAGTGAACCGCGGACTAGTAGAGATACGCAGTATTTT. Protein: CASSEPRTSRDTQYF.